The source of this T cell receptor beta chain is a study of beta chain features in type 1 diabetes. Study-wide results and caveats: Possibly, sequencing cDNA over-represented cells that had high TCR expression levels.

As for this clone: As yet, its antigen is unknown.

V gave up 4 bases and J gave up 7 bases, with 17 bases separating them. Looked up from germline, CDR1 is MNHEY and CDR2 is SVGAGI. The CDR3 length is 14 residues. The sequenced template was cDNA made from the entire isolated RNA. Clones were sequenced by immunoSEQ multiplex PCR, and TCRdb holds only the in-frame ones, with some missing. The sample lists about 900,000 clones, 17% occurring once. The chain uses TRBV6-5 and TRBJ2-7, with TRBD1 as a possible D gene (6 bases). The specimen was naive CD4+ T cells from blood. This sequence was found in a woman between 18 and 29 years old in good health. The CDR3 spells CASSSSPGAGEQYF. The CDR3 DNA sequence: TGTGCCAGCAGTTCCTCGCCAGGGGCAGGAGAGCAGTACTTC.